Each of the 18 T cell receptor beta chains below was sequenced from the same sample in a study of T cell repertoires in aging, cancer and after chemotherapy. Amplification of TCR beta used genomic DNA extracted from peripheral blood. A mixed TRB-A/B primer pool amplified rearranged TRB by multiplex touch-down PCR. Each CDR3 protein gets one entry after TCRdb re-called the multiplex PCR reads with MiXCR. The sample has fewer than 2,000 distinct CDR3 sequences, over 20% seen once; the top ten hold roughly 59%. The material sequenced was blood. The receptors come from a human donor with a solid tumor.

This clonotype has only a few counts. V usage is TRBV20-1 and J usage is TRBJ2-1; D is perhaps TRBD1 (6 bases). The V gene lost 6 bases and the J gene lost 7 bases, with 13 bases spanning the gap. Germline-derived CDR1 and CDR2 are DFQATT and SNEGSKA (reference sequence). The CDR3 consists of 12 residues. The CDR3 nucleotides are TGCAGTGCCCCGGACCAGGGGAATGAGCAGTTCTTC. This gives the protein CSAPDQGNEQFF.

The gene calls are TRBV4-1 and TRBJ1-2; possible D gene TRBD1, 5 bases. Looked up from germline, CDR1 is MGHRA and CDR2 is YSYEKL. The CDR3 has 11 residues. V was trimmed by 4 bases and J by 8 bases, leaving 8 bases between them. CDR3 DNA: TGCGCCAGCAGCCGAGGGGCGGGCTACACCTTC. Encoded protein: CASSRGAGYTF.

This clonotype was recorded a few times. The chain has TRBV5-1 and TRBJ1-1, with a weak D call TRBD1 (5 bases). In germline, CDR1 is SGHRS, CDR2 YFSETQ. The length of the CDR3 is 14 residues. V was clipped by 0 bases and J by 5 bases, with 11 bases between them. The CDR3 sequence: CASSLAGGVTEAFF. The DNA of the CDR3 is TGCGCCAGCAGCTTGGCCGGGGGGGTAACTGAAGCTTTCTTT. The full variable domain, with the rest looked up from reference TRBV5-1 and TRBJ1-1, is KAGVTQTPRYLIKTRGQQVTLSCSPISGHRSVSWYQQTPGQGLQFLFEYFSETQRNKGNFPGRFSGRQFSNSRSEMNVSTLELGDSALYLCASSLAGGVTEAFFGQGTRLTVV.

This rearrangement joins TRBV20-1 to TRBJ2-1, with TRBD2 matching 10 bases. The CDR3 consists of 18 residues. Germline V gives CDR1 DFQATT, CDR2 SNEGSKA (reference sequence). After removal of 0 bases from V and 0 bases from J, the junction contained 8 bases not matched to a gene. The CDR3 spells CSARDPRTSGVSYNEQFF. The CDR3 DNA is TGCAGTGCTAGAGATCCCCGGACTAGCGGAGTCTCCTACAATGAGCAGTTCTTC.

V usage is TRBV5-1 and J usage is TRBJ2-3; D gene ambiguous. The CDR3 runs 14 residues. Germline V lookup: CDR1 SGHRS, CDR2 YFSETQ. V was trimmed by 4 bases and J by 0 bases, leaving 9 bases between them. The CDR3 region is CASSPFGSTDTQYF. CDR3 DNA sequence: TGCGCCAGCAGCCCGTTCGGTAGCACAGATACGCAGTATTTT.

This clonotype was observed a few times. The gene calls are TRBV24-1 and TRBJ2-1, with 7 nucleotides matching TRBD1. V lost 9 bases and J lost 5; bases outside the gene matches: 12. Germline CDR1 is KGHDR and CDR2 is SFDVKD. The CDR3 length is 15 residues. CDR3 residues: CATSNRGRPNNEQFF. DNA for the CDR3: TGTGCCACCTCTAATAGGGGGCGCCCAAACAATGAGCAGTTCTTC.

This clonotype occurred a few times. This chain connects TRBV27 to TRBJ2-1; tentative D call: TRBD1 (6 bases). V lost 3 bases and J 0 bases, leaving 21 bases between the germline ends. Germline V lookup: CDR1 MNHEY, CDR2 SMNVEV (reference sequence). CDR3 size: 19 residues. CDR3 sequence: CASSFHPFRGSTSYNEQFF. As DNA, the CDR3 is TGTGCCAGCAGTTTTCACCCTTTCAGGGGCTCCACCTCCTACAATGAGCAGTTCTTC.

CDR3 coding DNA: TGCAGTGCTAGAGTCCCCAGCTCCTACGAGCAGTACTTC. It yields the protein CSARVPSSYEQYF. The J gene is TRBJ2-7, the V gene TRBV20-1; no definite D call. The CDR3 has 13 amino acids. The V gene lost 1 base and the J gene lost 0 bases, with 7 bases spanning the gap. Per germline, CDR1 DFQATT and CDR2 SNEGSKA (reference sequence).

This clonotype qualifies as medium-sized. The chain is built from TRBV4-3 and TRBJ2-7; D remains unclear. Trimming pared 4 bases from V and 10 bases from J, leaving 14 bases between. CDR3 length equals 12 residues. Germline CDR1 reads LGHNA; CDR2 reads YSLEER. The CDR3 region is CASSRVGARQYF. Written as DNA, the CDR3 is TGCGCCAGCAGCCGGGTGGGCGCGCGACAGTACTTC.

This chain connects TRBV20-1 to TRBJ2-5, with D possibly matching TRBD1 (5 bases). The V end was cut by 4 bases, the J end by 3 bases, with 12 bases between. The germline CDR1 and CDR2 sequences are DFQATT and SNEGSKA (reference sequence). The CDR3 loop spans 13 amino acids. Written as DNA, the CDR3 is TGCAGTGCTAAAAGTAGGGGCAAAGAGACCCAGTACTTC. Amino acids: CSAKSRGKETQYF.

This clonotype was seen only a few times. V usage is TRBV30 and J usage is TRBJ2-5; D possibly corresponds to TRBD2 (6 bases). Trimming left V 2 bases short and J 5 bases short, with 18 bases between. CDR3 length: 15 amino acids. CDR1 GTSNPN and CDR2 SVGIG come from the germline V gene (reference sequence). The CDR3 sequence: CAWSFLRGQQETQYF. The CDR3 DNA follows: TGTGCCTGGAGTTTTCTGCGGGGCCAACAGGAGACCCAGTACTTC.

V usage is TRBV7-9 and J usage is TRBJ1-6; a weak D match, TRBD1 (6 bases). V lost 9 bases and J 10 bases, leaving 22 bases between the germline ends. The germline gives CDR1 SEHNR, CDR2 FQNEAQ (reference sequence). This CDR3 region has 15 residues. The CDR3 DNA is TGTGCCAGTCGTAATCTACAGGGTGCAGCATCACCCCTCCACTTT. This encodes CASRNLQGAASPLHF. Looking up the rest from reference TRBV7-9 and TRBJ1-6 gives the full variable domain: DTGVSQNPRHKITKRGQNVTFRCDPISEHNRLYWYRQTLGQGPEFLTYFQNEAQLEKSRLLSDRFSAERPKGSFSTLEIQRTEQGDSAMYLCASRNLQGAASPLHFGNGTRLTVT.

In its sample, this clonotype ranks as medium-sized. This chain uses TRBV20-1 with TRBJ2-3, with 9 bases matching TRBD1. With 8 bases clipped from V and 5 bases from J, the junction kept 8 bases outside the gene matches. The CDR3 covers 13 residues. Germline CDR1 is DFQATT and CDR2 is SNEGSKA (reference sequence). The CDR3 reads CSYRQGVVDTQYF. CDR3 nucleotides: TGCAGTTACCGACAGGGGGTAGTAGATACGCAGTATTTT.

The chain has TRBV24-1 and TRBJ2-2, with 12 nucleotides matching TRBD2. J was trimmed by 4 bases and V by 1 base; bases with no gene match: 12. The germline V gene has CDR1 KGHDR and CDR2 SFDVKD. This CDR3 contains 20 residues. CDR3 nucleotides: TGTGCCACCAGTGATTTCAGCCCCGGACTAGCGGGAACCTCCACCGGGGAGCTGTTTTTT. It yields the protein CATSDFSPGLAGTSTGELFF.

Remarks on this clonotype: A much larger clone is a single base away; this may be a read error. The V call is TRBV10-1, the J call TRBJ2-3; D gene unclear. This CDR3 spans 16 amino acids. Germline loops: CDR1 WNHNN, CDR2 SYGVQD (reference sequence). This CDR3 is CSSSDRSESSTDTQYF. For the CDR3, the DNA is TGCTCCAGCAGTGATAGGTCAGAGTCTAGCACAGATACGCAGTATTTT.

The chain is built from TRBV4-3 and TRBJ2-5; TRBD2 agrees at 7 bases. This CDR3 comprises 15 residues. CDR1 LGHNA and CDR2 YSLEER come from the germline V gene. Losses at the gene ends were 1 base for V and 6 bases for J; bases not matched to a gene: 8. CDR3 in amino acids: CASSQAGAGTKTQYF. The CDR3 nucleotides are TGCGCCAGCAGCCAAGCCGGGGCCGGGACTAAGACCCAGTACTTC.

About this clonotype itself: Just one base apart from a much larger clone, this may be a read error. The chain combines TRBV9 with TRBJ1-2, with 8 bases that match TRBD1. The J segment lost 6 bases and the V segment lost 5 bases, leaving 6 bases of the junction unmatched. Germline CDR1 SGDLS, CDR2 YYNGEE. The CDR3 contains 13 residues. CDR3 in DNA: TGTGCCAGCAGAGCGACAGGGGATGATGGCTACACCTTC. Translation gives CASRATGDDGYTF.

By frequency in the sample, this clonotype is medium-sized (0.01 to 0.1%). This chain uses TRBV13 with TRBJ2-2; D unclear. Trimming shortened V by 4 bases and J by 3 bases, and 12 bases separated the two germline ends. Per the germline V gene, CDR1 is PRHDT and CDR2 is FYEKMQ (reference sequence). This CDR3 comprises 15 residues. Here the CDR3 DNA reads TGTGCCAGCAGCTATTTTAGGTTCGACACCGGGGAGCTGTTTTTT. As protein: CASSYFRFDTGELFF. The full variable domain, completed using reference TRBV13 and TRBJ2-2, is AAGVIQSPRHLIKEKRETATLKCYPIPRHDTVYWYQQGPGQDPQFLISFYEKMQSDKGSIPDRFSAQQFSDYHSELNMSSLELGDSALYFCASSYFRFDTGELFFGEGSRLTVL.